Sequencing of this T cell receptor beta chain was carried out in a study of CD8 T cells in ankylosing spondylitis. It was by quantitative 5'-RACE with molecular barcodes that TCR beta libraries were made. TCRdb itself ran the 5' RACE reads through MiXCR, one entry per CDR3 protein. The sample records around 210,000 distinct CDR3 sequences, around 8% being singletons. This clonotype was counted at least ten times. Its target is unknown. Whole-study findings and limits: Disease-associated clonotypes exhibited CD8+ identity and were relatively infrequent in peripheral blood.

V lost 0 bases, J lost 0 bases, and 11 bases stayed unmatched. This CDR3 has 19 amino acids. Germline V gene sequence: CDR1 SGHTA, CDR2 FQGNSA. The receptor was isolated from a female donor with ankylosing spondylitis or in good health (not recorded which). This rearrangement joins TRBV7-2 to TRBJ2-1, with TRBD2 matching 7 bases. Sequencing was done on a sample of blood, either unsorted or a sorted T cell fraction (not recorded which). In DNA form, the CDR3 reads TGTGCCAGCAGCTTAGCGTGGGGAGGGGAGCGGGGCTCCTACAATGAGCAGTTCTTC. This gives the protein CASSLAWGGERGSYNEQFF.